These 13 T cell receptor beta chains were sequenced from one sample in a study of T-cell reconstitution after alpha-beta-depleted transplantation in children. As it was prepared, the TCRbeta library received unique molecular identifiers. TCRdb ran MiXCR on the PCR reads and lists one entry per CDR3 protein. The profile shows tens of thousands of distinct CDR3 sequences, roughly 4.4% of them singletons. Sequences were derived from PBMCs, mostly from graft donor cells, sampled 180 days after TCRalphabeta/CD19-depleted stem cell transplant. Receptor source: a boy younger than two who had a stem cell transplant for acute myeloid leukemia, so the T cells may come from the graft donor.

This clonotype was recorded at least ten times. The V gene is TRBV4-3, the J gene TRBJ1-6; D not certain. Germline V gene sequence: CDR1 LGHNA, CDR2 YSLEER. The V and J ends lost 4 bases and 7 bases respectively, with 14 bases between them. This CDR3 is 15 amino acids long. CDR3 sequence: CASSREGAYNSPLHF. Here the CDR3 DNA reads TGCGCCAGCAGCCGGGAGGGTGCTTACAATTCACCCCTCCACTTT.

This chain joins TRBV19 and TRBJ1-5, with D possibly matching TRBD1 (5 bases). Trimming removed 5 bases from V and 1 base from J, with 12 bases in between. This CDR3 comprises 15 residues. Germline V gene sequence: CDR1 LNHDA, CDR2 SQIVND (reference sequence). The CDR3 is CASSPQGLSNQPQHF. CDR3 bases: TGTGCCAGTAGTCCCCAGGGACTGAGCAATCAGCCCCAGCATTTT.

This clonotype was seen repeatedly, ten times or more. The CDR3 reads CASSLPSDRGETEAFF. The CDR3 DNA sequence: TGTGCCAGCAGTTTACCCTCGGACAGGGGTGAAACTGAAGCTTTCTTT. This chain uses TRBV27 with TRBJ1-1; 9 bases agree with TRBD1. The V segment lost 2 bases and the J segment 5 bases; nucleotides outside the gene matches: 9. The CDR3 is made up of 16 amino acids. Germline CDR1 is MNHEY and CDR2 is SMNVEV (reference sequence).

This clonotype was seen at least ten times. The rearrangement links TRBV4-2 to TRBJ2-1, with D possibly TRBD1 on 6 matching bases. V lost 2 bases and J lost 6, with 11 bases in between. This CDR3 has 14 residues. Germline lookup yields CDR1 LGHNA and CDR2 YNFKEQ. DNA for the CDR3: TGTGCCAGCAGCCAAAGACAGGATCTCAATGAGCAGTTCTTC. It translates to CASSQRQDLNEQFF.

Ten or more counts support this clonotype. The J gene is TRBJ2-7, the V gene TRBV5-5; TRBD1 is a possible D gene (6 bases). CDR3 size: 14 residues. The germline gives CDR1 SGHKS, CDR2 YYEKEE (reference sequence). Trimming took off 4 bases at V and 5 bases at J, with 16 bases between the two ends. Written as DNA, the CDR3 is TGTGCCAGCAGCCCCGGGACATTCGTTAACGAGCAGTACGTC. Translating it yields CASSPGTFVNEQYV.

This clonotype has at least ten counts. V is TRBV5-1 and J is TRBJ1-6; TRBD1 matches 7 bases. This CDR3 contains 14 residues. The germline gives CDR1 SGHRS, CDR2 YFSETQ. With 5 bases clipped from V and 9 bases from J, the junction kept 8 bases outside the gene matches. CDR3 loop: CASRPQGLLSPLHF. DNA of the CDR3: TGCGCCAGCAGGCCACAGGGGTTACTTTCACCCCTCCACTTT. Full variable domain (rest looked up from reference TRBV5-1 and TRBJ1-6): KAGVTQTPRYLIKTRGQQVTLSCSPISGHRSVSWYQQTPGQGLQFLFEYFSETQRNKGNFPGRFSGRQFSNSRSEMNVSTLELGDSALYLCASRPQGLLSPLHFGNGTRLTVT.

This clonotype came up many times. The J gene is TRBJ2-3, the V gene TRBV5-6; 10 bases fit TRBD1. The CDR3 length is 16 residues. Losses at the gene ends were 4 bases for V and 4 bases for J; bases not matched to a gene: 9. Germline CDR1 and CDR2: SGHDT and YYEEEE. CDR3 coding DNA: TGTGCCAGCAGCCTCTCCGGGACAGGGGTTCCAGATACGCAGTATTTT. It specifies CASSLSGTGVPDTQYF.

The sample holds many counts of this clonotype. CDR3 residues: CASSQNGGQDSPLHF. The CDR3 DNA is TGTGCCAGCAGTCAAAATGGGGGACAAGATTCACCCCTCCACTTT. V is TRBV6-1 and J is TRBJ1-6; TRBD1 might be the D (6 bases). The germline V gene encodes CDR1 MNHNS and CDR2 SASEGT. This CDR3 has 15 residues. V shed 5 bases and J shed 8 bases, with 16 bases lying between them.

Ten or more counts support this clonotype. The gene calls are TRBV5-1 and TRBJ2-2, with 8 bases fitting TRBD2. Germline lookup yields CDR1 SGHRS and CDR2 YFSETQ. The V segment lost 4 bases and the J segment 3 bases; nucleotides outside the gene matches: 5. The CDR3 is made up of 15 amino acids. CDR3 DNA: TGCGCCAGCAGCCGTAGCGGGGTTGACACCGGGGAGCTGTTTTTT. Translating it yields CASSRSGVDTGELFF.

At least ten counts were recorded for this clonotype. V is TRBV19 and J is TRBJ2-1, with TRBD1 identical over 8 bases. Trimming at V came to 6 bases and at J to 7 bases, leaving 11 bases not matched to a gene. Germline loops: CDR1 LNHDA, CDR2 SQIVND (reference sequence). The CDR3 totals 15 residues. The CDR3 DNA reads as TGTGCCAGTAGAACCGGACAGGGACGGAGAAATGAGCAGTTCTTC. Its translation: CASRTGQGRRNEQFF.

This clonotype was found many times. V usage is TRBV6-2 or TRBV6-3 and J usage is TRBJ2-5; the D call may be TRBD1 or TRBD2 (5 bases each). There are 15 residues in the CDR3. Between the trimmed V and J ends, which lost 2 bases and 1 base, there was a span of 11 bases. The germline gives CDR1 MNHEY, CDR2 SVGEGT. Here the CDR3 DNA reads TGTGCCAGCAGTTACCCCGGGACCATCCAAGAGACCCAGTACTTC. Amino acids: CASSYPGTIQETQYF.

At least ten counts were recorded for this clonotype. This chain connects TRBV7-8 to TRBJ1-4; D gene ambiguous. Deletions cut 2 bases from V and 8 bases from J, with 15 bases between. The CDR3 runs to 15 residues. Germline CDR1 is SGHVS and CDR2 is FQNEAQ. CDR3 sequence: CASSLLNNQWEKLFF. CDR3 bases: TGTGCCAGCAGCTTACTCAACAACCAGTGGGAAAAACTGTTTTTT. The variable domain in full, completed from reference TRBV7-8 and TRBJ1-4, reads GAGVSQSPRYKVAKRGQDVALRCDPISGHVSLFWYQQALGQGPEFLTYFQNEAQLDKSGLPSDRFFAERPEGSVSTLKIQRTQQEDSAVYLCASSLLNNQWEKLFFGSGTQLSVL.

This clonotype was observed many times. At one end, the junction sequence differs from germline, possibly due to a read error. The chain uses TRBV6-1 and TRBJ1-1, with 10 bases identical to TRBD1. Germline V CDR1 and CDR2: MNHNS, SASEGT. CDR3 length: 14 amino acids. CDR3 residues: CASREGTGATGTFF. The CDR3 DNA reads TGTGCCAGCAGAGAAGGGACAGGGGCCACTGGAACTTTCTTT.